The next 24 T cell receptor beta chains were all read from a single sample in a study of beta chain features in type 1 diabetes. General study results and limits: Across all four CD4+ subsets, people with type 1 diabetes showed modestly shorter TCRB CDR3s.

These receptors have no known antigen. Since all of the isolated RNA was reverse transcribed, expressed TCRB transcripts were what got sequenced. TCRdb's table, derived via immunoSEQ multiplex PCR, lists solely in-frame clones and lacks some. This sample yields about 120,000 clones, of which roughly 15% are seen a single time; 2.3% belongs to the top ten. Input material: central memory CD4+ T cells from blood. The receptors here all came from a man aged 25-45 years with type 1 diabetes.

This chain connects TRBV9 to TRBJ2-7, with 7 bases identical to TRBD1. Trimming cost V 4 bases and J 4 bases; bases outside gene matches: 11. Germline V gene data show CDR1 as SGDLS and CDR2 as YYNGEE. This CDR3 has 15 residues. CDR3 amino acids: CASSPTGTEIYEQYF. CDR3 in DNA: TGTGCCAGCAGCCCGACCGGGACAGAGATTTACGAGCAGTACTTC.

This clone appeared a few times. This chain links TRBV30 with TRBJ2-7; D is uncertain. V was cut by 4 bases and J by 6 bases, with 10 bases left in between. The V gene's germline CDR1 is GTSNPN and CDR2 SVGIG (reference sequence). This CDR3 contains 11 residues. The CDR3 bases are TGTGCCTGGACACTGGATCGCGAGCAGTACTTC. Residues: CAWTLDREQYF.

The chain links TRBV7-9 to TRBJ1-4; D unresolved. The CDR3 is 15 residues long. Per germline, CDR1 SEHNR and CDR2 FQNEAQ (reference sequence). Between the trimmed V and J ends, which lost 5 bases and 7 bases, there was a span of 17 bases. Here the CDR3 reads CASSPTFGDGEKLFF. The CDR3 nucleotides read TGTGCCAGCAGCCCAACTTTCGGGGATGGTGAAAAACTGTTTTTT.

This clone was observed at least ten times. The chain has TRBV5-1 and TRBJ2-7; D ambiguous. The V and J ends lost 0 bases and 0 bases respectively, with 7 bases between them. The V gene's germline CDR1 is SGHRS and CDR2 YFSETQ. This CDR3 has 14 residues. The CDR3 region is CASSLGSHSYEQYF. The CDR3, as DNA: TGCGCCAGCAGCTTGGGCAGCCACTCCTACGAGCAGTACTTC.

This clone occurred a few times. The chain combines TRBV30 with TRBJ1-6; D perhaps matches TRBD1 (6 bases). Trimming removed 6 bases from V and 0 bases from J, with 9 bases in between. CDR1 is GTSNPN and CDR2 is SVGIG in the germline V gene (reference sequence). The CDR3 runs 14 residues. DNA of the CDR3: TGTGCCTGCGAACAGGGCTCCTATAATTCACCCCTCCACTTT. Its translation is CACEQGSYNSPLHF. Looking up the rest from reference TRBV30 and TRBJ1-6 gives the full variable domain: SQTIHQWPATLVQPVGSPLSLECTVEGTSNPNLYWYRQAAGRGLQLLFYSVGIGQISSEVPQNLSASRPQDRQFILSSKKLLLSDSGFYLCACEQGSYNSPLHFGNGTRLTVT.

As for this clone: This clone may be a read error of a much larger clone one base away. The chain links TRBV9 to TRBJ2-4, with D maybe TRBD2 (5 bases). This CDR3 is built from 14 residues. Germline CDR1 and CDR2: SGDLS and YYNGEE. V shed 2 bases and J shed 1 base, with 7 bases lying between them. CDR3 residues: CASSVPGAKNIQYF. The CDR3 region has the DNA TGTGCCAGCAGCGTTCCGGGGGCCAAAAACATTCAGTACTTC.

The chain recombines TRBV11-2 with TRBJ2-1, with D possibly being TRBD1 (5 bases). Trimming took 1 base from V and 6 from J, leaving 16 bases between them. Germline lookup yields CDR1 SGHAT and CDR2 FQNNGV. This CDR3 region has 16 residues. In nucleotides, the CDR3 is TGTGCCAGCAGCTTAGTCATCCTAGGGGTTGGCAATGAGCAGTTCTTC. Residues: CASSLVILGVGNEQFF.

The CDR3 DNA reads as TGTGCCAGCAGCCCTTTCCAGGGGGATGGTGAGCAGTTCTTC. Amino acid sequence: CASSPFQGDGEQFF. The genes are TRBV28 and TRBJ2-1, with 7 positions matching TRBD1. There are 14 residues in the CDR3. Germline lookup yields CDR1 MDHEN and CDR2 SYDVKM. After removal of 6 bases from V and 9 bases from J, the junction contained 11 bases not matched to a gene.

This clone has only a few counts. The rearrangement joins TRBV11-2 to TRBJ2-2; D is unresolved. With 7 bases removed from V and 5 bases from J, the gap between germline ends came to 11 bases. In germline, CDR1 is SGHAT, CDR2 FQNNGV. This CDR3 contains 13 residues. CDR3 DNA sequence: TGTGCCAGCACCCACCGCCTAACCGGGGAGCTGTTTTTT. This gives the protein CASTHRLTGELFF.

The chain has TRBV4-2 and TRBJ2-3, with TRBD1 matching over 7 bases. The CDR3 consists of 15 residues. Germline CDR1 reads LGHNA; CDR2 reads YNFKEQ. V lost 0 bases to trimming and J lost 4 bases; unmatched junction nucleotides: 4. CDR3 nucleotide sequence: TGTGCCAGCAGCCAAGATAGGGGGCCCGCAGATACGCAGTATTTT. Translated, it gives CASSQDRGPADTQYF.

This clone has only a few counts. The chain employs TRBV7-2 and TRBJ2-1, with 8 nucleotides matching TRBD2. Per the germline V gene, CDR1 is SGHTA and CDR2 is FQGNSA. The CDR3 has 17 amino acids. V shed 7 bases and J 5 bases; nucleotides not matched to a gene: 16. CDR3 amino acids: CASIPLLGGGRDNEQFF. The CDR3 DNA follows: TGTGCCAGCATCCCCCTGCTTGGCGGGGGGCGGGACAATGAGCAGTTCTTC.

This clone showed up just a few times. This chain's CDR3 is CASSVGALSRETQYF. CDR3 DNA sequence: TGTGCCAGCAGCGTAGGCGCACTCTCGAGGGAGACCCAGTACTTC. The V and J genes are TRBV9 and TRBJ2-5, with D uncertain. The V gene lost 0 bases and the J gene lost 5 bases, with 14 bases spanning the gap. Germline V gives CDR1 SGDLS, CDR2 YYNGEE. There are 15 residues in the CDR3.

The rearrangement uses TRBV4-2 and TRBJ2-7, with TRBD2 matching over 12 bases. The CDR3 covers 16 residues. V lost 0 bases, J lost 3 bases, and 3 bases stayed unmatched. Germline loops: CDR1 LGHNA, CDR2 YNFKEQ. The CDR3 protein is CASSQDWGLAGYEQYF. The DNA for the CDR3 is TGTGCCAGCAGCCAAGATTGGGGACTAGCGGGCTACGAGCAGTACTTC.

This clone has only a few counts. This chain links TRBV18 with TRBJ1-6; 7 bases are shared with TRBD1. The V gene's germline CDR1 is KGHSH and CDR2 LQKENI. CDR3 length equals 16 residues. V gave up 4 bases and J gave up 10 bases; unmatched junction bases: 13. The CDR3 reads CASSLQGQGEESPLHF. The CDR3 DNA is TGTGCCAGCTCACTTCAAGGGCAGGGGGAAGAATCACCCCTCCACTTT.

This clone was picked up a small number of times. This rearrangement joins TRBV5-6 to TRBJ2-5; possible D gene TRBD1, 5 bases. Germline CDR1 is SGHDT and CDR2 is YYEEEE. V dropped 7 bases and J dropped 4 bases, with 26 bases sitting between them. The CDR3 totals 17 residues. Here the CDR3 DNA reads TGTGCCAGCCAAAGCTTGCACAGGATTGGGCCAGGAGAGACCCAGTACTTC. Translated, it gives CASQSLHRIGPGETQYF. The full variable domain, its missing parts supplied by reference TRBV5-6 and TRBJ2-5, is DAGVTQSPTHLIKTRGQQVTLRCSPKSGHDTVSWYQQALGQGPQFIFQYYEEEERQRGNFPDRFSGHQFPNYSSELNVNALLLGDSALYLCASQSLHRIGPGETQYFGPGTRLLVL.

The CDR3 sequence: CSVGGSAGGYTF. CDR3 bases: TGCAGCGTTGGGGGGAGCGCTGGTGGCTACACCTTC. J is TRBJ1-2 and V is TRBV29-1; D possibly corresponds to TRBD1 (5 bases). Germline V gene data show CDR1 as SQVTM and CDR2 as ANQGSEA. The length of the CDR3 is 12 residues. The V gene lost 4 bases and the J gene lost 7 bases, with 13 bases spanning the gap.

This rearrangement joins TRBV25-1 to TRBJ2-1; D unclear. Looked up from germline, CDR1 is MGHDK and CDR2 is SYGVNS. V was shortened by 1 base and J by 4 bases, with 11 bases between the two germline ends. The CDR3 length is 15 residues. CDR3 residues: CASSEFRGEYNEQFF. In DNA, the CDR3 is TGTGCCAGCAGTGAATTCCGTGGGGAATACAATGAGCAGTTCTTC.

The chain recombines TRBV2 with TRBJ2-1; 11 nucleotides agree with TRBD2. The CDR3 loop spans 15 amino acids. Germline V lookup: CDR1 SNHLY, CDR2 FYNNEI. The trim removed 5 bases at V and 8 bases at J, leaving 8 bases unmatched. CDR3 residues: CASSFSGGVTDEQFF. CDR3 nucleotides: TGTGCCAGCAGTTTTAGCGGGGGGGTTACGGATGAGCAGTTCTTC.

This clone has ten or more counts. Other nucleotide sequences from this sample produce the same CDR3. V usage is TRBV28 and J usage is TRBJ2-7; possibly TRBD1 for D (6 bases). CDR3 length: 15 amino acids. Trimming removed 4 bases at V and 5 bases at J, with 18 bases between. Per germline, CDR1 MDHEN and CDR2 SYDVKM. As DNA, the CDR3 is TGTGCCAGCAGTTATGGTCGGACAGCGTCGGACGAGCAGTACTTC. Amino acids: CASSYGRTASDEQYF.

The chain carries TRBV21-1 and TRBJ2-3; the D segment call TRBD2 is taken from the table without a DNA check. TRBV21-1 represents a pseudogene. The CDR3 is made up of 19 amino acids. The CDR3 spells CASSTSKDGRLGGADTQYF. For the CDR3, the DNA is TGTGCCAGCAGCACCTCAAAGGATGGGAGATTGGGCGGTGCAGATACGCAGTATTTT.

V gene TRBV13 combines with J gene TRBJ1-3, with 9 bases identical to TRBD1. Germline lookup yields CDR1 PRHDT and CDR2 FYEKMQ (reference sequence). Losses at the gene ends were 7 bases for V and 1 base for J; bases not matched to a gene: 5. The CDR3 sequence is 15 residues long. CDR3 amino acids: CASIWGQGSGNTIYF. CDR3 coding DNA: TGTGCCAGCATATGGGGACAGGGTTCTGGAAACACCATATATTTT.

The V and J genes are TRBV7-9 and TRBJ1-2; unclear D gene. Between the trimmed V and J ends, which lost 2 bases and 3 bases, there was a span of 10 bases. Per germline, CDR1 SEHNR and CDR2 FQNEAQ (reference sequence). The CDR3 runs to 14 residues. The DNA of the CDR3 is TGTGCCAGCAGCTTAAGGTCGGGAGACTATGGCTACACCTTC. The encoded protein is CASSLRSGDYGYTF.

In its sample, this clone was seen many times. The chain joins TRBV2 to TRBJ1-1; a possible D gene is TRBD1 (6 bases). Trimming pared 6 bases from V and 4 bases from J, leaving 12 bases between. From germline, CDR1 is SNHLY and CDR2 FYNNEI. The length of the CDR3 is 13 residues. For the CDR3, the DNA is TGTGCCAGCAGGCAAACAGGGCTCACTGAAGCTTTCTTT. Translated: CASRQTGLTEAFF.

This clone is judged medium-sized. The rearrangement links TRBV10-3 to TRBJ2-3; D is uncertain. V lost 2 bases and J lost 2, with 5 bases in between. Germline values: CDR1 ENHRY, CDR2 SYGVKD. The CDR3 length is 13 residues. Written as DNA, the CDR3 is TGTGCCATCAGTGAGCGGGCCACAGATACGCAGTATTTT. This sequence encodes CAISERATDTQYF.